These 27 T cell receptor beta chains came from one sample sequenced in a study of T cell changes during pregnancy in multiple sclerosis. TCRdb keeps only in-frame clones here, not all; method: immunoSEQ multiplex PCR. The sample consists of 69,000 or so clones, 80% to 95% of them appearing once. The sample here was peripheral blood, taken before pregnancy. Receptors originate from a female donor with multiple sclerosis, enrolled in a pregnancy study.

This rearrangement joins TRBV4-1 to TRBJ2-7, with 9 positions matching TRBD2. The CDR3 runs to 14 residues. Germline assignment: CDR1 MGHRA and CDR2 YSYEKL. The junction had 6 bases not matched to a gene; V was cut back by 4 bases and J by 5 bases. The CDR3, as DNA: TGCGCCAGCAGCCGGCAGCGGGAGGATGACGAGCAGTACTTC. This encodes CASSRQREDDEQYF.

CDR3 in DNA: TGTGCCAGTAGGCAGGAGAACACCGGGGAGCTGTTTTTT. Protein product: CASRQENTGELFF. The chain is built from TRBV19 and TRBJ2-2; D remains unclear. This CDR3 is built from 13 residues. Trimming left V 6 bases short and J 1 base short, with 6 bases between. CDR1 is LNHDA and CDR2 is SQIVND in the germline V gene (reference sequence).

This rearrangement joins TRBV30 to TRBJ2-2; maybe TRBD2 (6 bases). Trimming took 0 bases from V and 3 from J, leaving 11 bases between them. From germline, CDR1 is GTSNPN and CDR2 SVGIG (reference sequence). The CDR3 has 15 residues. The CDR3 coding sequence is TGTGCCTGGAGTGTAAGGACTAAATACACCGGGGAGCTGTTTTTT. Protein sequence: CAWSVRTKYTGELFF.

This chain joins TRBV6-1 and TRBJ1-2; a possible D gene is TRBD1 (5 bases). The CDR3 extends over 11 amino acids. Trimming removed 4 bases at V and 8 bases at J, with 8 bases between. The germline V gene has CDR1 MNHNS and CDR2 SASEGT. The CDR3 sequence is CASSVGVGYTF. CDR3 bases: TGTGCCAGCAGTGTAGGGGTCGGCTACACCTTC.

The chain carries TRBV6-5 and TRBJ2-1; TRBD2 aligns across 8 bases. This CDR3 region has 14 residues. V gave up 6 bases and J gave up 5 bases; unmatched junction bases: 6. Germline V gene sequence: CDR1 MNHEY, CDR2 SVGAGI. The CDR3 sequence is CASRIAGRNNEQFF. The CDR3 DNA reads TGTGCCAGCAGAATAGCGGGGCGGAACAATGAGCAGTTCTTC.

The genes are TRBV6-5 and TRBJ1-3; TRBD1 matches at 8 bases. V lost 2 bases to trimming and J lost 7 bases; unmatched junction nucleotides: 10. Germline CDR1 MNHEY, CDR2 SVGAGI. The CDR3 covers 16 residues. In DNA, the CDR3 is TGTGCCAGCAGTTACCCGGACAGGGACTCGTTGAACACCATATATTTT. Protein: CASSYPDRDSLNTIYF.

The rearrangement joins TRBV6-5 to TRBJ2-7; 8 bases agree with TRBD1. Unmatched junction bases numbered 4, after V lost 8 bases and J lost 4 bases. The CDR3 covers 12 residues. Germline CDR1 is MNHEY and CDR2 is SVGAGI. The CDR3 reads CASRRQGYEQYF. The CDR3 DNA follows: TGTGCCAGCCGCCGACAGGGGTACGAGCAGTACTTC.

V gene TRBV5-4 combines with J gene TRBJ2-7; 7 nucleotides agree with TRBD2. CDR1 and CDR2 from the germline V gene are SGHNT and YYREEE (reference sequence). J lost 6 bases, V lost 1 base, and 10 bases had no gene match. The CDR3 is 15 amino acids. The CDR3 is CASSLRSGKDGEQYF. The CDR3 DNA reads as TGTGCCAGCAGCTTGCGGAGCGGGAAAGATGGCGAGCAGTACTTC.

The J gene is TRBJ1-2, the V gene TRBV28, with a possible D match to TRBD1 (5 bases). Trimming took off 9 bases at V and 8 bases at J, with 13 bases between the two ends. The CDR3 is 11 residues long. The germline CDR1 and CDR2 sequences are MDHEN and SYDVKM. This CDR3 is CASAGPQGYTF. In nucleotides, the CDR3 is TGTGCCAGTGCGGGGCCTCAAGGCTACACCTTC.

This clone was seen a few times. DNA for the CDR3: TGTGCCAGCAGCCTGTCCTGGGGGGCTGAAGCTTTCTTT. It is translated as CASSLSWGAEAFF. The V gene is TRBV7-2, the J gene TRBJ1-1; tentatively, D is TRBD1 (5 bases). V lost 5 bases, J lost 6 bases, and 13 bases lay in between. The CDR3 covers 13 residues. The V gene's germline CDR1 is SGHTA and CDR2 FQGNSA.

This clone turned up a few times. V is TRBV30 and J is TRBJ1-3; D is ambiguous. The germline gives CDR1 GTSNPN, CDR2 SVGIG (reference sequence). Trimming cost V 1 base and J 4 bases, with 11 bases left between them. This CDR3 comprises 14 residues. The CDR3 DNA is TGTGCCTGGAGTGCGTTTAGATCCGGAAACACCATATATTTT. It specifies CAWSAFRSGNTIYF.

CDR3 loop: CASSTQAGRNTEAFF. The CDR3 region has the DNA TGTGCCAGTAGTACCCAGGCCGGAAGGAACACTGAAGCTTTCTTT. This chain uses TRBV19 with TRBJ1-1; no reliable D call. Germline loops: CDR1 LNHDA, CDR2 SQIVND (reference sequence). Deletions cut 4 bases from V and 1 base from J, with 13 bases between. The CDR3 consists of 15 residues.

This chain links TRBV4-1 with TRBJ1-2; 9 bases align to TRBD1. Germline V gene data show CDR1 as MGHRA and CDR2 as YSYEKL. This CDR3 has 13 amino acids. After removal of 10 bases from V and 2 bases from J, the junction contained 5 bases not matched to a gene. CDR3 DNA: TGCGCCACCTGGGGACAGGGAAACTATGGCTACACCTTC. Its translation: CATWGQGNYGYTF.

This chain joins TRBV9 and TRBJ2-2, with TRBD2 as a possible D gene (6 bases). Germline V gene lookup returns CDR1 SGDLS and CDR2 YYNGEE. This CDR3 is 18 amino acids long. The V end lost 3 bases, the J end lost 2 bases, and 20 bases lay between the germline ends. As DNA, the CDR3 is TGTGCCAGCAGCGCAGAAGGTAGCGGAGTACCTAACACCGGGGAGCTGTTTTTT. Its protein product is CASSAEGSGVPNTGELFF.

The sample holds many counts of this clone. The chain combines TRBV27 with TRBJ1-2; 7 bases fit TRBD1. The germline V gene encodes CDR1 MNHEY and CDR2 SMNVEV (reference sequence). Losses at the gene ends were 6 bases for V and 5 bases for J; bases not matched to a gene: 3. CDR3 size: 12 residues. CDR3 sequence reads: CASRGQAYGYTF. CDR3 DNA sequence: TGTGCCAGCAGAGGACAGGCTTATGGCTACACCTTC.

The J gene is TRBJ2-7, the V gene TRBV27, with TRBD2 matching 14 bases. Trimming removed 5 bases from V and 6 bases from J; junction bases left unmatched: 12. The CDR3 is 17 amino acids. Germline assignment: CDR1 MNHEY and CDR2 SMNVEV (reference sequence). CDR3 in amino acids: CASSLYGLAGGVGEQYF. DNA of the CDR3: TGTGCCAGCAGTCTTTACGGACTAGCGGGAGGTGTCGGCGAGCAGTACTTC.

This chain links TRBV6-4 with TRBJ2-3, with D maybe TRBD2 (6 bases). With 4 bases removed from V and 0 bases from J, the gap between germline ends came to 11 bases. The CDR3 spans 15 residues. Germline assignment: CDR1 MRHNA and CDR2 SNTAGT. This CDR3 reads CASSGSGGSTDTQYF. DNA of the CDR3: TGTGCCAGCAGTGGGAGCGGAGGGAGCACAGATACGCAGTATTTT.

The chain has TRBV4-2 and TRBJ2-3, with 7 bases aligning to TRBD2. This CDR3 is 18 amino acids long. The V segment lost 1 base and the J segment 0 bases; nucleotides outside the gene matches: 10. CDR1 and CDR2 from the germline V gene are LGHNA and YNFKEQ. The CDR3 here is CASSQVGGGVGSTDTQYF. As DNA, the CDR3 is TGTGCCAGCAGCCAAGTGGGGGGGGGAGTTGGGAGCACAGATACGCAGTATTTT.

The chain has TRBV7-9 and TRBJ2-7; tentative D call: TRBD2 (5 bases). CDR1 and CDR2 from the germline V gene are SEHNR and FQNEAQ (reference sequence). The length of the CDR3 is 13 residues. V was shortened by 1 base and J by 6 bases, with 10 bases between the two germline ends. The CDR3 DNA reads TGTGCCAGCAGCTTAGTAGAGGGCCGCGAGCAGTACTTC. Its translation is CASSLVEGREQYF.

The rearrangement joins TRBV5-5 to TRBJ1-5; 7 nucleotides match TRBD1. The V gene's germline CDR1 is SGHKS and CDR2 YYEKEE (reference sequence). The CDR3 length is 15 residues. The V gene end was trimmed by 3 bases and the J gene end by 6 bases; junction bases not matched to a gene: 9. CDR3 nucleotide sequence: TGTGCCAGCAGCTCGGGGGTAGGGGGCAGTCAGCCCCAGCATTTT. Translating it yields CASSSGVGGSQPQHF.

The chain combines TRBV5-1 with TRBJ2-6, with D hard to call. Germline V CDR1 and CDR2: SGHRS, YFSETQ. CDR3 length: 16 amino acids. V lost 0 bases and J 2 bases, leaving 9 bases between the germline ends. The DNA for the CDR3 is TGCGCCAGCAGCTTGGCAGGAAGCACTGGGGCCAACGTCCTGACTTTC. This encodes CASSLAGSTGANVLTF.

The chain has TRBV14 and TRBJ2-1, with D possibly matching TRBD2 (7 bases). In germline, CDR1 is SGHDN, CDR2 FVKESK. V lost 4 bases to trimming and J lost 5 bases, with 15 bases between them. The CDR3 is 15 residues long. Here the CDR3 reads CASSRGGLLNNEQFF. The CDR3 bases are TGTGCCAGCAGCCGAGGGGGACTACTAAACAATGAGCAGTTCTTC.

The chain couples TRBV7-9 to TRBJ2-1, with a weak D call TRBD2 (5 bases). CDR3 length equals 14 residues. Deletions cut 2 bases from V and 8 bases from J, with 13 bases between. Germline CDR1 and CDR2: SEHNR and FQNEAQ (reference sequence). Written as DNA, the CDR3 is TGTGCCAGCAGCTTACAACCCCTAGCTGATGAGCAGTTCTTC. This gives the protein CASSLQPLADEQFF. Based on the CDR3 plus reference TRBV7-9 and TRBJ2-1, the full variable domain is DTGVSQNPRHKITKRGQNVTFRCDPISEHNRLYWYRQTLGQGPEFLTYFQNEAQLEKSRLLSDRFSAERPKGSFSTLEIQRTEQGDSAMYLCASSLQPLADEQFFGPGTRLTVL.

This clone showed up just once. The rearrangement links TRBV5-1 to TRBJ2-7; D perhaps matches TRBD2 (6 bases). Trimming removed 7 bases from V and 4 bases from J, with 15 bases in between. Germline V CDR1 and CDR2: SGHRS, YFSETQ. The CDR3 length is 13 residues. The CDR3 bases are TGCGCCAGCCGGATTAGCGGAAATTACGAGCAGTACTTC. Protein product: CASRISGNYEQYF.

This chain connects TRBV6-1 to TRBJ1-4; no firm D call. The CDR3 extends over 14 amino acids. Germline CDR1 and CDR2: MNHNS and SASEGT. V was cut by 6 bases and J by 8 bases, with 16 bases left in between. For the CDR3, the DNA is TGTGCCAGCAGGGATAGTCGGGTGAGGGAAAAACTGTTTTTT. Residues: CASRDSRVREKLFF.

CDR3 nucleotide sequence: TGTGCCTGGAGTCCGGGACAGGGCTACGAGCAGTACTTC. It translates to CAWSPGQGYEQYF. The V call is TRBV30, the J call TRBJ2-7, with 9 bases aligning to TRBD1. The germline CDR1 and CDR2 sequences are GTSNPN and SVGIG (reference sequence). The CDR3 spans 13 residues. V trimming: 2 bases; J trimming: 3 bases; junction bases outside the gene matches: 2.

Only one count was recorded for this clone. J is TRBJ1-2 and V is TRBV7-2; no definite D call. V lost 5 bases to trimming and J lost 0 bases, with 10 bases between them. The CDR3 contains 14 residues. Per germline, CDR1 SGHTA and CDR2 FQGNSA. The CDR3 DNA follows: TGTGCCAGCAGCCTCTCGCAGACTAACTATGGCTACACCTTC. This translates into CASSLSQTNYGYTF.